This TCR beta chain was captured in a study of blood T cells in healthy people across ages. Overall study results and limits: Not knowing donor CMV status may have confounded expanded clonotype changes.

The germline V gene encodes CDR1 MNHEY and CDR2 SVGAGI. The junction had 6 bases not matched to a gene; V was cut back by 6 bases and J by 7 bases. CDR3 length: 15 residues. Each donor had about 9.6 milliliters of peripheral blood drawn. On this clonotype: Its antigen is unidentified.

Using a J-beta primer mix together with a sample-barcoded 5' primer, a second PCR was run for about 7 to 12 cycles. TCRdb reprocessed the 5' RACE reads via MiXCR and lists one record per CDR3 protein. Among 1,100,000 or so distinct CDR3 sequences, 35% to 50% were seen once, and the ten largest hold approximately 20%. This TCR was recovered from a woman aged 60-75 years in good health. The chain carries TRBV6-5 and TRBJ2-1; 13 bases map to TRBD2. Sequencing was performed on blood. The CDR3: CASSRTSGRGNEQFF. CDR3 DNA: TGTGCCAGCAGCCGGACTAGCGGGAGAGGGAATGAGCAGTTCTTC.